This T cell receptor beta chain was captured in a study of cytomegalovirus exposure and HLA in healthy donors. The germline gives CDR1 LNHDA, CDR2 SQIVND (reference sequence). With V trimmed by 8 bases and J by 0 bases, 9 bases remained unmatched. CDR3 length: 16 amino acids. Use of 60 Vbeta and 13 Jbeta primers characterized the PCR. The table came from immunoSEQ multiplex PCR; TCRdb's copy has only in-frame clones and leaves some out. The table shows 160,000 or so clones, with around 82% occurring only once. This TCR was sampled from a woman in her forties or fifties in good health and CMV-seropositive. The specimen sequenced was PBMCs. The chain carries TRBV19 and TRBJ2-3; 9 positions match TRBD2. The CDR3 nucleotides read TGTGCCAGTTCCCGACTAGCGGACTTTAGCACAGATACGCAGTATTTT. Translating it yields CASSRLADFSTDTQYF.